The present entry profiles one TCR beta chain with its context. Its antigen is still unknown. Genomic DNA provided the template from which TCR beta VDJ and CDR3 profiles were obtained. TCRdb processed the reads anew with MiXCR; each CDR3 protein has one entry. Of about 420,000 distinct CDR3 sequences listed, about 70% are singletons. This sample is part of a study of CD8+CD57+ T cells in acquired aplastic anemia. Study in general: Sorted CD4+ and CD8+ cells yielded DNA averaging approximately 3.4 ug. Healthy CD8+ samples averaged about 11.0 million reads.

Study-wide points: Patients and controls turned out to have approximately 29 CD8+ CDR3 sequences in common.

The clonotype originates from a human donor in good health, serving as a control. The source material was sorted CD4+, CD8+, or CD8+CD57+ T cells (not recorded which) from PBMCs.

The CDR3 sequence is CASSVSGLIAEQYF. As DNA, the CDR3 is TGTGCCAGCAGCGTGTCGGGACTAATCGCCGAGCAGTACTTC. The chain employs TRBV2 and TRBJ2-7, with 7 nucleotides matching TRBD2. Germline V gene data show CDR1 as SNHLY and CDR2 as FYNNEI. With 6 bases clipped from V and 6 bases from J, the junction kept 11 bases outside the gene matches. The CDR3 spans 14 residues.